The clone carrying this T cell receptor (beta chain) was seen only a few times. This record belongs to a study of OX40 agonist ivuxolimab in advanced cancers. Overall study context: Clinicians treated patients with ivuxolimab, an agonistic anti-OX40 (CD134) antibody. The study gave patients intravenous ivuxolimab at 0.01 to 10 mg/kg every 2 weeks.

Exclusion of a patient followed from autoimmune disease history or systemic immunosuppression. Baseline, cycle 4 day 1, and cycle 7 day 1 were the blood sampling points. Clones were read by immunoSEQ multiplex PCR, and TCRdb kept only the in-frame ones, dropping some. Of 25,000 to 30,000 clones listed, approximately 86% are singletons. The CDR3 has 14 amino acids. The germline gives CDR1 SGHNT, CDR2 YENEEA. The V end was cut by 7 bases, the J end by 4 bases, with 14 bases between. The sequences come from CD4+ or CD8+ T cells sorted from blood, collected in a trial of the OX40 agonist ivuxolimab. The receptor's source is an adult with an advanced solid tumor such as melanoma, head and neck, liver or kidney cancer. V gene TRBV11-3 combines with J gene TRBJ2-1; D is possibly TRBD2 (6 bases). Here the CDR3 reads CASTIRGGYNEQFF. CDR3 bases: TGTGCCAGCACCATAAGAGGAGGGTACAATGAGCAGTTCTTC.